This T cell receptor beta chain derives from a study of spatial heterogeneity in lung cancer. Indicated time point: sample taken at primary tumor resection. The sequenced material consisted of unsorted whole RNA from tumor, nontumor lung or frozen PBMC. MiXCR, run by TCRdb on the 5' RACE reads, gives a single entry per CDR3 protein. This sample has 4,000 or so distinct CDR3 sequences, with 20% to 25% found just once. This CDR3 is 9 amino acids long. Germline V gene lookup returns CDR1 SQVTM and CDR2 ANQGSEA. Trimming left V 6 bases short and J 10 bases short, with 7 bases between. Only a few counts were recorded for this clonotype.

The sequencing here drew on normal lung tissue next to the tumor, taken at surgery. The receptor was derived from a female donor with early-stage non-small cell lung cancer. V and J are TRBV29-1 and TRBJ2-1, with D unresolved. CDR3 DNA: TGCAGCGTAGAGGAGGAGCAGTTCTTC. Amino acids: CSVEEEQFF.